The present T cell receptor beta chain was sequenced within a study of cytotoxic CD8 clonotypes in ibrutinib-treated CLL. Study-level results: Higher circulating CD8+ T-cell counts strongly accompanied higher baseline clonality, above age-matched healthy donors.

Worth noting for this clone: No antigen is known for it.

CDR3 length: 14 amino acids. Germline V gene lookup returns CDR1 MNHNS and CDR2 SASEGT. V lost 3 bases and J 4 bases, leaving 9 bases between the germline ends. This table comes from immunoSEQ multiplex PCR, and its TCRdb copy is limited to in-frame clones, with some not included. The sample consists of about 160,000 clones, 81% of them appearing once. The sequenced sample was PBMCs, obtained after 12 months of ibrutinib treatment. The clonotype was recovered from a human donor with chronic lymphocytic leukemia. This chain joins TRBV6-1 and TRBJ1-4; D is undetermined. As DNA, the CDR3 is TGTGCCAGCAGTGAGGGAAACAGTAATGAAAAACTGTTTTTT. Its protein is CASSEGNSNEKLFF.